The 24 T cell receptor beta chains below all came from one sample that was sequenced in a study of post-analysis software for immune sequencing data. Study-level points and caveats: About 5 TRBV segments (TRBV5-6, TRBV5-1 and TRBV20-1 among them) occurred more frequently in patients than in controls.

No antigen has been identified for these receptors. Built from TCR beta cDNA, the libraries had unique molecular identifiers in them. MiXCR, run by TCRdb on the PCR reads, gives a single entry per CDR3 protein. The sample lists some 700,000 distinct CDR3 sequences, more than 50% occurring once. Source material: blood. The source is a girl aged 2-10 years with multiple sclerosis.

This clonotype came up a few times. CDR3 region: CASSYRTNYEQYF. The DNA for the CDR3 is TGTGCCAGCAGTTACCGGACTAACTACGAGCAGTACTTC. V usage is TRBV6-6 and J usage is TRBJ2-5; weak D call: TRBD2 (6 bases). The better agreement between TRBJ2-7 and the DNA end casts doubt on the J call. This CDR3 has 13 residues. Germline CDR1 MNHNY, CDR2 SVGAGI (reference sequence).

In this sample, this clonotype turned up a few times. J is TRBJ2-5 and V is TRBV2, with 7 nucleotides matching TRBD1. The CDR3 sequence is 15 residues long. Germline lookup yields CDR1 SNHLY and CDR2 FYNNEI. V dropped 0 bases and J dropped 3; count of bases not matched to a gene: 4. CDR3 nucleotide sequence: TGTGCCAGCAGTGAAGCGTTCGGACAGGAAGAGACCCAGTACTTC. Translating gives CASSEAFGQEETQYF.

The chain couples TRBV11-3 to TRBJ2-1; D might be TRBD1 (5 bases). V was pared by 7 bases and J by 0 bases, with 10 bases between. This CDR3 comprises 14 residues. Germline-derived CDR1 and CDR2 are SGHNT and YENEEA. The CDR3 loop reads CASTLGPSYNEQFF. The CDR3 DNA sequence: TGTGCCAGCACCTTGGGGCCCTCCTACAATGAGCAGTTCTTC.

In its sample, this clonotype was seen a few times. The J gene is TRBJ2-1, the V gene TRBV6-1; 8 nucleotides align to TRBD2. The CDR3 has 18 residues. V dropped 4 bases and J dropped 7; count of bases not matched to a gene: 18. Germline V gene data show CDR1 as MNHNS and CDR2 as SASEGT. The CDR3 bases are TGTGCCAGCAGTGGGCCCGGGAGAGCGGGAGTAATTAGAAATGAGCAGTTCTTC. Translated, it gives CASSGPGRAGVIRNEQFF.

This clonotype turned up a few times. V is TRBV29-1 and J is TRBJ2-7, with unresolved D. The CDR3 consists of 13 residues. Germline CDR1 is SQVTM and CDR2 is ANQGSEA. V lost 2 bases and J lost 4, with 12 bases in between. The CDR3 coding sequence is TGCAGCGTTGAAATGGCTGCGCCATACGAGCAGTACTTC. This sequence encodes CSVEMAAPYEQYF.

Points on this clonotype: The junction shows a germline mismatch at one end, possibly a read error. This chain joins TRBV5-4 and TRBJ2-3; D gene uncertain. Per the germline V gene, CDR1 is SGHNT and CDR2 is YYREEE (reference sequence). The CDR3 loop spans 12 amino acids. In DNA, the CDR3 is TGTGCCGGCAGCTTGCCCGAAAATACGCAGTATTTT. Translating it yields CAGSLPENTQYF.

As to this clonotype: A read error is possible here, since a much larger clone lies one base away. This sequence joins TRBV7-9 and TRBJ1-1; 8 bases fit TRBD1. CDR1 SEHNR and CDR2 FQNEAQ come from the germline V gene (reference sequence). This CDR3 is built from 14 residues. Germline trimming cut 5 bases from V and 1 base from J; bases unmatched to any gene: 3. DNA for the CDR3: TGTGCCAGCAGCACCGGGACAGGGAACACTGAAGCTTTCTTT. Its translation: CASSTGTGNTEAFF.

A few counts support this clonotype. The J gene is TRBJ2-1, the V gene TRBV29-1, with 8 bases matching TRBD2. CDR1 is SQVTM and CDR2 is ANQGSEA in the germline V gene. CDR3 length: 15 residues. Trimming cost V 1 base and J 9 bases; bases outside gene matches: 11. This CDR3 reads CSVEGAGSGIGEQFF. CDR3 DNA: TGCAGCGTTGAAGGAGCGGGTAGCGGGATCGGTGAGCAGTTCTTC.

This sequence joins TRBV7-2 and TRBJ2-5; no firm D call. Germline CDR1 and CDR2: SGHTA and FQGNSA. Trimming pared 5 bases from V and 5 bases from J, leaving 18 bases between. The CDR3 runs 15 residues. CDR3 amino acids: CASSLPPRLGETQYF. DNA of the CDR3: TGTGCCAGCAGCCTGCCGCCTAGGTTGGGGGAGACCCAGTACTTC.

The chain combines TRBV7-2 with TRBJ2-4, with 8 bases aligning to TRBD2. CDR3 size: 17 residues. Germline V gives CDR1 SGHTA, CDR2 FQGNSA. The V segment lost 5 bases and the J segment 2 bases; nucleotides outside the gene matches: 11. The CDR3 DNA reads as TGTGCCAGCAGCCCCTCCGCGTTAGCGGGACCCAAAAACATTCAGTACTTC. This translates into CASSPSALAGPKNIQYF.

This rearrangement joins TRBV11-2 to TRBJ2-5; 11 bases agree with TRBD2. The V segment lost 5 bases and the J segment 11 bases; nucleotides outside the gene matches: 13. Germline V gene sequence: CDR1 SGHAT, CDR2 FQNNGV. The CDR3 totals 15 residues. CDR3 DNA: TGTGCCAGCAGCATCAGACTAGCGGGACCGAATGAGCAGTACTTC. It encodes CASSIRLAGPNEQYF.

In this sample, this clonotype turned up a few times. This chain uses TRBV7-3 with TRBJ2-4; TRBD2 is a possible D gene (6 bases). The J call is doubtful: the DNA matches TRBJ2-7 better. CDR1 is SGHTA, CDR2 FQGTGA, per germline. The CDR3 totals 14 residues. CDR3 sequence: CASSLDGRGDEQYF. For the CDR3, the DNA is TGTGCCAGCAGCTTAGACGGGAGAGGGGACGAGCAGTACTTC.

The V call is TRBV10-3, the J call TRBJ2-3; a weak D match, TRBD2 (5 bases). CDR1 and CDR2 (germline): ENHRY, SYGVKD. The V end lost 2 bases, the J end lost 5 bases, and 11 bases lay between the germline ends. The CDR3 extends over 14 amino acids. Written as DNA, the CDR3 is TGTGCCATCAGTGAGCGGCTCGAGGGAGATACGCAGTATTTT. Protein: CAISERLEGDTQYF.

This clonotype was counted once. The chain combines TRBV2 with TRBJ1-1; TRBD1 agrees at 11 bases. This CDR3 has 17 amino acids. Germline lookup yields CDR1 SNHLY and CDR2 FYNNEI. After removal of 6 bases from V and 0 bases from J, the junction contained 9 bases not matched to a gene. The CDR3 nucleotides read TGTGCCAGCAGCCGGAGGGACAGGGGGGGGTTGAACACTGAAGCTTTCTTT. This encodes CASSRRDRGGLNTEAFF.

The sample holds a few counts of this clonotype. The chain's CDR3 is CASSLAGTGGYEQYF. Written as DNA, the CDR3 is TGTGCCAGCAGCTTGGCCGGGACAGGGGGTTACGAGCAGTACTTC. This chain connects TRBV5-6 to TRBJ2-4, with 11 bases identical to TRBD1. The last part of the DNA fits TRBJ2-7 better; the J call may be wrong. The CDR3 loop spans 15 amino acids. CDR1 is SGHDT and CDR2 is YYEEEE in the germline V gene.

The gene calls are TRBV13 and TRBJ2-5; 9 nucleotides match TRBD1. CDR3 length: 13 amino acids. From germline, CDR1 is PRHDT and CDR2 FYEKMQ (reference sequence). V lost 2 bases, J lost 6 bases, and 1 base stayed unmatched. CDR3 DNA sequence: TGTGCCAGCAGCTTATACAGGGGGCAGACCCAGTACTTC. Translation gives CASSLYRGQTQYF.

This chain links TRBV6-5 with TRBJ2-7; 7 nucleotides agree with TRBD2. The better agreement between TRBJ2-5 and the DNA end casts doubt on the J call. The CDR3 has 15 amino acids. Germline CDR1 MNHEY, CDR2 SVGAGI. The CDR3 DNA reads TGTGCCAGCAGTTACTATGGGGGGGATTCGGAGACCCAGTACTTC. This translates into CASSYYGGDSETQYF.

The CDR3 nucleotides are TGTGCCAGCTCCTCCGGGACTAGCAGCACAGATACGCAGTATTTT. Translated: CASSSGTSSTDTQYF. V and J are TRBV12-3 or TRBV12-4 and TRBJ2-3; 9 nucleotides align to TRBD2. CDR3 size: 15 residues. J gave up 0 bases and V 8 bases, and 6 bases lay outside the gene matches.

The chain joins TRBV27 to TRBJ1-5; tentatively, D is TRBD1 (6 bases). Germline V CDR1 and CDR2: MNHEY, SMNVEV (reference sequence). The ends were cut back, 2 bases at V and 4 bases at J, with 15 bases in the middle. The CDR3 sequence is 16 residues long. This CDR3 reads CASSLMGGLGNQPQHF. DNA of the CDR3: TGTGCCAGCAGTTTAATGGGGGGGCTTGGGAATCAGCCCCAGCATTTT.

In nucleotides, the CDR3 is TGTGCCAGCAGCGCGAGGACAGGCGGGAATACTGAAGCTTTCTTT. Protein sequence: CASSARTGGNTEAFF. The chain links TRBV7-9 to TRBJ1-1, with 7 positions matching TRBD1. Germline V CDR1 and CDR2: SEHNR, FQNEAQ (reference sequence). Trimming cost V 5 bases and J 5 bases; bases outside gene matches: 11. The CDR3 covers 15 residues. Drawing the rest from reference TRBV7-9 and TRBJ1-1, the complete variable domain is DTGVSQNPRHKITKRGQNVTFRCDPISEHNRLYWYRQTLGQGPEFLTYFQNEAQLEKSRLLSDRFSAERPKGSFSTLEIQRTEQGDSAMYLCASSARTGGNTEAFFGQGTRLTVV.

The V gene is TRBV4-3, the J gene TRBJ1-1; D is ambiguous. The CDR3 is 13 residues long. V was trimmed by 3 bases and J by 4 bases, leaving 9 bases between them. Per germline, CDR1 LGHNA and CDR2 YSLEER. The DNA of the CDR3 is TGCGCCAGCAGCCATATCACTGGCACTGAAGCTTTCTTT. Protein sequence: CASSHITGTEAFF.

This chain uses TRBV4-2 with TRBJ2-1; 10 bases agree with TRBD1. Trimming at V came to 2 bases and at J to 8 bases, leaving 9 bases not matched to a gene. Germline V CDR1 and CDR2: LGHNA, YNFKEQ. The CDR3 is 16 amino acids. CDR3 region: CASSQQGQGIVDEQFF. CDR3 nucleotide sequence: TGTGCCAGCAGCCAACAGGGACAGGGGATTGTAGATGAGCAGTTCTTC.

The CDR3 bases are TGTGCCAGCAGCTCTCCGGGACACTTCACTGAAGCTTTCTTT. Its translation: CASSSPGHFTEAFF. The chain recombines TRBV7-9 with TRBJ1-1, with a tentative D call TRBD1 (6 bases). The V gene's germline CDR1 is SEHNR and CDR2 FQNEAQ (reference sequence). The CDR3 sequence is 14 residues long. V dropped 4 bases and J dropped 4 bases, with 13 bases sitting between them.

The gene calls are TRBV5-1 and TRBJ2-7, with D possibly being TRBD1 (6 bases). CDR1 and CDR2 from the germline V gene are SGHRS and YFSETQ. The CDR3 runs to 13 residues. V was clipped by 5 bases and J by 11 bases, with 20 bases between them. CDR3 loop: CASSSPGFRQEYF. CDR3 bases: TGCGCCAGCAGTTCCCCAGGTTTCCGACAGGAGTACTTC. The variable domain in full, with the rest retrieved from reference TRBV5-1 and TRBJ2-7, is KAGVTQTPRYLIKTRGQQVTLSCSPISGHRSVSWYQQTPGQGLQFLFEYFSETQRNKGNFPGRFSGRQFSNSRSEMNVSTLELGDSALYLCASSSPGFRQEYFGPGTRLTVT.